The entry below gives a single T cell receptor beta chain sequence along with its context. The target antigen is unknown. Isolation of CD4+ naive, central memory, regulatory and stem cell-like memory cells was achieved by sorting via CD45RO/CCR7/CD25/CD127/CD95/CD27. These data are taken from a study of beta chain features in type 1 diabetes. Looking at the study overall: All samples together contributed 90 million to 130 million sorted cells for examination.

In germline, CDR1 is SNHLY, CDR2 FYNNEI. CDR3 length equals 14 residues. J lost 0 bases, V lost 7 bases, and 5 bases had no gene match. Expressed TCRB transcripts were sequenced because the isolated RNA had all been reverse transcribed beforehand. The data were produced by immunoSEQ multiplex PCR, yet TCRdb's version contains in-frame clones alone and is incomplete. The table includes some 350,000 clones, 9.6% detected once. General study findings and limits: Moderate yet significant TCRB CDR3 shortening was seen in Type 1 diabetes patients in all four CD4+ subsets. For patients and controls alike, PCR might favor shorter templates to the same degree. For type 1 diabetes patients, VDJ junctions showed fewer insertions and more deletions.

The origin of this receptor is a man younger than 45 with type 1 diabetes. The sequencing sample was made of central memory CD4+ T cells from blood. This chain links TRBV2 with TRBJ2-5; 7 bases line up with TRBD2. CDR3 nucleotide sequence: TGTGCCAGCATCCGGGGGGAGTACCAAGAGACCCAGTACTTC. It yields the protein CASIRGEYQETQYF.